This TCR beta chain came from a study of shared clonotypes between healthy human individuals. Study-wide results and caveats: What rarefaction showed was incomplete sorted-subset sequencing despite large depth. Few donors restricted represented genetic and exposure-history diversity.

The assay was run at deep level. The method was immunoSEQ multiplex PCR; TCRdb's version includes in-frame clones alone and lacks a portion of them. The sample records millions of clones, 85% to 95% being singletons. Adult Caucasians living in Nashville, Tennessee made up all of the donors. Trimming removed 3 bases at V and 0 bases at J, with 6 bases between. CDR3 length: 14 amino acids. The V gene's germline CDR1 is MDHEN and CDR2 SYDVKM. Turning to this clone: The antigen is not known.

This sequence originates from a man aged 18 to 30 in good health. The chain couples TRBV28 to TRBJ1-5; D ambiguous. The sequenced sample consisted of naive CD4+ T cells sorted from blood. Subset given: CD45RA+ positively selected. The CDR3 region is CASSLIGSNQPQHF. The CDR3 DNA is TGTGCCAGCAGTTTGATTGGTAGCAATCAGCCCCAGCATTTT.